This is a list of T cell receptor beta chains from one sample in a study of graft-versus-host responses after intestinal transplantation. What these receptors recognize is not known. The assay was immunoSEQ multiplex PCR, and TCRdb's table has in-frame clones only and misses some. Of just over 95,000 clones listed, roughly 90% were seen once; the top ten hold around 0.17%. The material sequenced was unstimulated CD4+ T cells sorted from spleen or lymph node cells, taken before intestinal transplant. These receptor sequences come from a human donor who received an intestinal transplant. CDR3s include the opening cysteine and the closing phenylalanine or tryptophan. Fields, in order: V gene, J gene, CDR3 protein.

v_gene: TRBV15; j_gene: TRBJ2-4; CDR3aa: CATSRGTGGVIAKNIQYF
v_gene: TRBV5-5; j_gene: TRBJ2-5; CDR3aa: CASSLFSFSGNSETQYF
v_gene: TRBV2; j_gene: TRBJ2-7; CDR3aa: CASMGGYEQYF
v_gene: TRBV27; j_gene: TRBJ2-4; CDR3aa: CASSSSLVAAKNIQYF
v_gene: TRBV28; j_gene: TRBJ1-5; CDR3aa: CASSLLRQSNQPQHF
v_gene: TRBV7-8; j_gene: TRBJ2-7; CDR3aa: CASSSTGADLPTYEQYF
v_gene: TRBV30; j_gene: TRBJ1-3; CDR3aa: CAWSRSGNTIYF
v_gene: TRBV5-6; j_gene: TRBJ1-5; CDR3aa: CASSLRGSNQPQHF
v_gene: TRBV11-1; j_gene: TRBJ1-5; CDR3aa: CASSLAIGIPHQPQHF
v_gene: TRBV6-5; j_gene: TRBJ1-1; CDR3aa: CASSITGGRNTEAFF
v_gene: TRBV6-5; j_gene: TRBJ1-1; CDR3aa: CASSFHDRVTEAFF
v_gene: TRBV28; j_gene: TRBJ2-7; CDR3aa: CASSLLDGSYEQYF
v_gene: TRBV6-5; j_gene: TRBJ2-6; CDR3aa: CASSRGGANVLTF
v_gene: TRBV2; j_gene: TRBJ2-6; CDR3aa: CASQQGIGSGANVLTF
v_gene: TRBV28; j_gene: TRBJ2-1; CDR3aa: CASSLYGGGSRLTFYNEQFF
v_gene: TRBV6-1; j_gene: TRBJ1-4; CDR3aa: CASSRGVEEKLFF
v_gene: TRBV5-1; j_gene: TRBJ1-5; CDR3aa: CASSFEGNQPQHF
v_gene: TRBV7-2; j_gene: TRBJ2-1; CDR3aa: CASRHRRALDNEQFF
v_gene: TRBV5-1; j_gene: TRBJ2-7; CDR3aa: CASRSREGPRYEQYF
v_gene: TRBV2; j_gene: TRBJ1-1; CDR3aa: CARGVKNTEAFF
v_gene: TRBV11-3; j_gene: TRBJ1-1; CDR3aa: CASSLGGGNTEAFF
v_gene: TRBV18; j_gene: TRBJ2-5; CDR3aa: CASSPGDFKRTQYF
v_gene: TRBV18; j_gene: TRBJ2-1; CDR3aa: CASSPVRELYNEQFF
v_gene: TRBV18; j_gene: TRBJ2-1; CDR3aa: CASSPAGGGDEQFF
v_gene: TRBV29-1; j_gene: TRBJ2-2; CDR3aa: CSVGAGGANTGELFF
v_gene: TRBV7-3; j_gene: TRBJ2-1; CDR3aa: CATSVSGGDHNEQFF
v_gene: TRBV5-5; j_gene: TRBJ1-1; CDR3aa: CASSPGDRGVGREAFF
v_gene: TRBV27; j_gene: TRBJ2-3; CDR3aa: CASTKMVAGDSHTQYF
v_gene: TRBV29-1; j_gene: TRBJ2-3; CDR3aa: CSVGKGDRATRYF
v_gene: TRBV9; j_gene: TRBJ2-1; CDR3aa: CASSVDPAGGSSYNEQFF
v_gene: TRBV19; j_gene: TRBJ2-1; CDR3aa: CASSLNQGTYNEQFF
v_gene: TRBV18; j_gene: TRBJ2-7; CDR3aa: CASSPSRGGNEQYF
v_gene: TRBV10-3; j_gene: TRBJ2-1; CDR3aa: CAISGSSGISSYNEQFF
v_gene: TRBV5-1; j_gene: TRBJ1-2; CDR3aa: CASGGTGDGYTF
v_gene: TRBV7-2; j_gene: TRBJ2-3; CDR3aa: CASSASGLVDTQYF
v_gene: TRBV7-2; j_gene: TRBJ1-4; CDR3aa: CASSSLGDRNEKLFF
v_gene: TRBV9; j_gene: TRBJ2-7; CDR3aa: CASSPRGAGSFSYEQYF
v_gene: TRBV1; j_gene: TRBJ2-5; CDR3aa: CTATGTTQETQYF
v_gene: TRBV4-2; j_gene: TRBJ2-7; CDR3aa: CASSQAGRAGGYEQYF
v_gene: TRBV7-2; j_gene: TRBJ1-2; CDR3aa: CASSLLAVGAQGYTF
v_gene: TRBV7-9; j_gene: TRBJ1-4; CDR3aa: CASSQTGTGFEKLFF
v_gene: TRBV7-7; j_gene: TRBJ2-5; CDR3aa: CASSAMTGGQETQYF